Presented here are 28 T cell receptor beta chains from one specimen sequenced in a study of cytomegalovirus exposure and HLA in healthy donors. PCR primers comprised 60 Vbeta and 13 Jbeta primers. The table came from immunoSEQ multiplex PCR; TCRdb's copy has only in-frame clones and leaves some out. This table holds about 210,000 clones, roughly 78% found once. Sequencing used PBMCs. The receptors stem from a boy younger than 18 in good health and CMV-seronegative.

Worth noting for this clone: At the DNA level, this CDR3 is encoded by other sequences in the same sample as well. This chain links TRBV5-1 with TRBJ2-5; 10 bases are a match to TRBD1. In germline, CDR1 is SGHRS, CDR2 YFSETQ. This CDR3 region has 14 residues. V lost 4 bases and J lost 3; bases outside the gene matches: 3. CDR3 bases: TGCGCCAGCAGCCCCGGGACAGGGGAAGAGACCCAGTACTTC. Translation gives CASSPGTGEETQYF.

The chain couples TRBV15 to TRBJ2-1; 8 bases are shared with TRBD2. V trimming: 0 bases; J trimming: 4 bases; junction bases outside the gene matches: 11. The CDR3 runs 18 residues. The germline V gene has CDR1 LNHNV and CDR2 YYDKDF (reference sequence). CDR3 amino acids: CATSRDSLAGLLYNEQFF. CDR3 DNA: TGTGCCACCAGCAGAGATTCCCTAGCGGGCCTCTTGTACAATGAGCAGTTCTTC.

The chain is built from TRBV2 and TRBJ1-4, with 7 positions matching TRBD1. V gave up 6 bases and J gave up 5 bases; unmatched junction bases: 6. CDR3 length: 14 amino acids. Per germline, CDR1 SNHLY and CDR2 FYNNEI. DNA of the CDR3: TGTGCCAGCAGGCCGGGACAGCTCAATGAAAAACTGTTTTTT. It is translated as CASRPGQLNEKLFF.

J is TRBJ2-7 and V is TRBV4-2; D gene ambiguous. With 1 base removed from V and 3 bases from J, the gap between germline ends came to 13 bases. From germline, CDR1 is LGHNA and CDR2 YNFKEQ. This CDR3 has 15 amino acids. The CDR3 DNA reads TGTGCCAGCAGCCAAGTCGCAGGTTCCAGCTACGAGCAGTACTTC. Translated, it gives CASSQVAGSSYEQYF.

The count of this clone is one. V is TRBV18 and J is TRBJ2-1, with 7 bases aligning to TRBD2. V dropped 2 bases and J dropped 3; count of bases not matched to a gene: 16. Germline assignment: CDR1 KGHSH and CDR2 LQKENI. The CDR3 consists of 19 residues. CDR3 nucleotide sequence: TGTGCCAGCTCACCATTGTCCTCTTTCGGCGGGAGTAACTACAATGAGCAGTTCTTC. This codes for CASSPLSSFGGSNYNEQFF. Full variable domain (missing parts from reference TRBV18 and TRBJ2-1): NAGVMQNPRHLVRRRGQEARLRCSPMKGHSHVYWYRQLPEEGLKFMVYLQKENIIDESGMPKERFSAEFPKEGPSILRIQQVVRGDSAAYFCASSPLSSFGGSNYNEQFFGPGTRLTVL.

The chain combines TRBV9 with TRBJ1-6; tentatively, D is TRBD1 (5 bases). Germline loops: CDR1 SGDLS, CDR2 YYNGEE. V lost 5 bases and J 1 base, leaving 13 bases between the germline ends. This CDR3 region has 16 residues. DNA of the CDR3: TGTGCCAGCAGTGGCGAGAAGGGGTCCTATAATTCACCCCTCCACTTT. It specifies CASSGEKGSYNSPLHF.

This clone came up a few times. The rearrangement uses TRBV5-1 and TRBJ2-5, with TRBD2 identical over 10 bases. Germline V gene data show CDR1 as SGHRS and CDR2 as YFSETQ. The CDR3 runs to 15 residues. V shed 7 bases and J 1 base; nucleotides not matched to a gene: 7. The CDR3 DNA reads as TGCGCCAGCCAAGTTAGCGGGAGGTCCCAAGAGACCCAGTACTTC. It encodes CASQVSGRSQETQYF.

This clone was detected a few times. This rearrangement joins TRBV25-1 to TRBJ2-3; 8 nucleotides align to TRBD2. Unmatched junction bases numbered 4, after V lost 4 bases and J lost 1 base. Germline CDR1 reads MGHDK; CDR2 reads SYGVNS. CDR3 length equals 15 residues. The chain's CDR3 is CASSGGRGGTDTQYF. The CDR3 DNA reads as TGTGCCAGCAGTGGGGGGCGGGGGGGCACAGATACGCAGTATTTT.

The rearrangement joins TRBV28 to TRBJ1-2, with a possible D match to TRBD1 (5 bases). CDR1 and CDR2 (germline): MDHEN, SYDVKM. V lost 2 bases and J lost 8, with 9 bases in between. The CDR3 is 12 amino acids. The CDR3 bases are TGTGCCAGCAGTTTACCAGGGCAAGGCTACACCTTC. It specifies CASSLPGQGYTF.

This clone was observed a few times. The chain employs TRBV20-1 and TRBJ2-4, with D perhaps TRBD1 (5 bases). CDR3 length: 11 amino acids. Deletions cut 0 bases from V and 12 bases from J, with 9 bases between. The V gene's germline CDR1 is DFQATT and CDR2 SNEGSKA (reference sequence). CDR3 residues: CSAREDRDQYF. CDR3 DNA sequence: TGCAGTGCTAGAGAAGACAGAGATCAGTACTTC.

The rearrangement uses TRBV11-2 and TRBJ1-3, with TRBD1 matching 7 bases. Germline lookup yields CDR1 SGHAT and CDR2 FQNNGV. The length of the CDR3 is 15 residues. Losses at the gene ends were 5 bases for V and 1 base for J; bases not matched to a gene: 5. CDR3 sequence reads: CASSPRTGSGNTIYF. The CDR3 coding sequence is TGTGCCAGCAGCCCGAGGACAGGATCTGGAAACACCATATATTTT.

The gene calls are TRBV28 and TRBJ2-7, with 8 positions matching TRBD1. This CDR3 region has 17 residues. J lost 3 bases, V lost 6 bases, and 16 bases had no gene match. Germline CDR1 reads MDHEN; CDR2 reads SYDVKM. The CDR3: CASRFSMARDRRYEQYF. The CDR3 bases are TGTGCCAGCAGGTTTTCAATGGCTCGGGACAGGCGCTACGAGCAGTACTTC.

CDR3: CASGEQGAHRGYTF. The CDR3, as DNA: TGTGCCAGCGGGGAACAGGGGGCGCATCGTGGCTACACCTTC. The V gene is TRBV2, the J gene TRBJ1-2, with 9 bases fitting TRBD1. Germline assignment: CDR1 SNHLY and CDR2 FYNNEI. V was pared by 8 bases and J by 7 bases, with 11 bases of the junction left unmatched. The CDR3 extends over 14 amino acids.

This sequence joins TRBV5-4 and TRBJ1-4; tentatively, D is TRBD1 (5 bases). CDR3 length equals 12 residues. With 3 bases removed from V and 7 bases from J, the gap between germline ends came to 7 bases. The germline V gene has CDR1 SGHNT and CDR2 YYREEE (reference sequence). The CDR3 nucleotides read TGTGCCAGCAGCTGGGGGGGTGAAAAACTGTTTTTT. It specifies CASSWGGEKLFF.

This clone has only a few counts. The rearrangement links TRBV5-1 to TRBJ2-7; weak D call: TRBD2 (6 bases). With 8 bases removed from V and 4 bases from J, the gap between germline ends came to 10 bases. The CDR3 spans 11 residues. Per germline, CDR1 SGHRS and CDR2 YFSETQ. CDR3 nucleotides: TGCGCCAGTGGGGAGGATTACGAGCAGTACTTC. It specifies CASGEDYEQYF.

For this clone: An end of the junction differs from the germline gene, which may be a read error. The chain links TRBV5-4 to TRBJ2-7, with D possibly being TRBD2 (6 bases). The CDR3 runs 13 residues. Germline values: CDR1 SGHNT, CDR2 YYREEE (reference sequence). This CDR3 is CASGLDIGREQYF. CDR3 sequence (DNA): TGTGCCAGCGGCTTGGATATAGGGAGGGAGCAGTACTTC.

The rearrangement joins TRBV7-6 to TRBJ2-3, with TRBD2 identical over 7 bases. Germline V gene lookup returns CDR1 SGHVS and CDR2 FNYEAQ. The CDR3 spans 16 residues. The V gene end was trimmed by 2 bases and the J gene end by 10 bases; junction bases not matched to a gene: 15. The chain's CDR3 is CASSLISGLAGGAQYF. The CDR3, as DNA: TGTGCCAGCAGCTTAATTAGCGGGCTTGCCGGGGGTGCGCAGTATTTT. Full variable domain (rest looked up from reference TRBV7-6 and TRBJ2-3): GAGVSQSPRYKVTKRGQDVALRCDPISGHVSLYWYRQALGQGPEFLTYFNYEAQQDKSGLPNDRFSAERPEGSISTLTIQRTEQRDSAMYRCASSLISGLAGGAQYFGPGTRLTVL.

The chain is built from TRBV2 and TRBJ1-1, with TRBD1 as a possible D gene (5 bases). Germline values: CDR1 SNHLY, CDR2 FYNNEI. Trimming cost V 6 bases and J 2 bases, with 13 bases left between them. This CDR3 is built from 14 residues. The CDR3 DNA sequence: TGTGCCAGCAGCGGGGGGGGAAGAAACACTGAAGCTTTCTTT. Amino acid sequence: CASSGGGRNTEAFF.

The CDR3 DNA is TGTGCCAGCAGTTACACCACTACGTCCTACGAGCAGTACTTC. Amino acid sequence: CASSYTTTSYEQYF. V usage is TRBV6-6 and J usage is TRBJ2-7; no definite D call. V lost 2 bases and J 1 base, leaving 9 bases between the germline ends. There are 14 residues in the CDR3. CDR1 is MNHNY and CDR2 is SVGAGI in the germline V gene (reference sequence).

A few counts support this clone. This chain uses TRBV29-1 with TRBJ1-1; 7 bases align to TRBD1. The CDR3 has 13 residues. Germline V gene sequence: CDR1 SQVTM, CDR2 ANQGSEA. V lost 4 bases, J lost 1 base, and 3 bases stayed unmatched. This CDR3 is CSVAGQQNTEAFF. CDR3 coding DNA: TGCAGCGTTGCGGGACAGCAGAACACTGAAGCTTTCTTT.

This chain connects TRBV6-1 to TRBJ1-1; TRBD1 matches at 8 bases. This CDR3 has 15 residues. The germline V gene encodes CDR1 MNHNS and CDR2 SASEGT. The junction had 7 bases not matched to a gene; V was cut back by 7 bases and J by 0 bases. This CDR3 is CASNTGGFVNTEAFF. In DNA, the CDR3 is TGTGCCAGCAATACAGGGGGGTTTGTGAACACTGAAGCTTTCTTT.

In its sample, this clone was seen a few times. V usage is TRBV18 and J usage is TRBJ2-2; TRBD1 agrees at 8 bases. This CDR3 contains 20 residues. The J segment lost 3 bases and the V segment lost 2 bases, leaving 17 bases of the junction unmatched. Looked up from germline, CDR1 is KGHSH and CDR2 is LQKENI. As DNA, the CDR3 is TGTGCCAGCTCACCAGTAACCGGGACAGGACATTCTTGGGACACCGGGGAGCTGTTTTTT. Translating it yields CASSPVTGTGHSWDTGELFF.

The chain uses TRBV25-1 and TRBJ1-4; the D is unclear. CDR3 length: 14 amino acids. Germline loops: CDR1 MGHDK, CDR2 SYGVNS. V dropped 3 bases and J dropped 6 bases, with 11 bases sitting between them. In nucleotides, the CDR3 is TGTGCCAGCAGTGAGCGGGTCCTTTATGAAAAACTGTTTTTT. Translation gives CASSERVLYEKLFF.

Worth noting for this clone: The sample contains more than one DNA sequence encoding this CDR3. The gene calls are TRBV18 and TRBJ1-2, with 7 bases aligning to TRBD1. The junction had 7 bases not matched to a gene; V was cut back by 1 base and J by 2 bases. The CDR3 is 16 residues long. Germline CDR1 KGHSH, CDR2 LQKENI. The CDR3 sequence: CASSPLKNRGNYGYTF. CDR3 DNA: TGTGCCAGCTCACCACTTAAGAACAGGGGCAACTATGGCTACACCTTC.

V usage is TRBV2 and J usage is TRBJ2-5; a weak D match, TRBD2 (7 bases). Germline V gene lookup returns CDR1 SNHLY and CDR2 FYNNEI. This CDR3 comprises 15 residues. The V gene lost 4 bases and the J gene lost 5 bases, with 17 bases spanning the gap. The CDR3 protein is CASSVLGGGLETQYF. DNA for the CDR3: TGTGCCAGCAGTGTATTAGGGGGGGGTTTGGAGACCCAGTACTTC.

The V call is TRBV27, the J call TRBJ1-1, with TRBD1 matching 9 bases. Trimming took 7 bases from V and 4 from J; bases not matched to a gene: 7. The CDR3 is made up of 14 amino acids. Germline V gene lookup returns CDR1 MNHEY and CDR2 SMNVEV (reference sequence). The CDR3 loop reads CASILQGAGTEAFF. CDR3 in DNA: TGTGCCAGCATCCTACAGGGGGCTGGCACTGAAGCTTTCTTT.

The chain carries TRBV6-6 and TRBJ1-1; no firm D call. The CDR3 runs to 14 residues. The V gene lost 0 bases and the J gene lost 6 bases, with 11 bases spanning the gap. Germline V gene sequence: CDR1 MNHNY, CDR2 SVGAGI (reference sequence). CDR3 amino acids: CASSYSKDIPEAFF. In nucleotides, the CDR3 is TGTGCCAGCAGTTACTCGAAAGACATCCCTGAAGCTTTCTTT.

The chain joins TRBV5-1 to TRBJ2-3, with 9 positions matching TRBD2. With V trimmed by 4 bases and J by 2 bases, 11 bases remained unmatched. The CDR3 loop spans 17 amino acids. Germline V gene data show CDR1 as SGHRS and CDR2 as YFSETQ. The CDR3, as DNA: TGCGCCAGCAGCACCTCGAGACTAGCGGAATTCACAGATACGCAGTATTTT. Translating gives CASSTSRLAEFTDTQYF.